This TCR beta chain was obtained from a study of CD8+CD57+ T cells in acquired aplastic anemia. Study-wide context: DNA from sorted CD4+ and CD8+ cells averaged around 3 ug. Whole-study findings and limits: Patients and controls had in common fewer than 30 CD8+ CDR3 sequences.

Genomic DNA was employed as the template in profiling TCR beta VDJ and CDR3. TCRdb re-analysed the reads in MiXCR, keeping a single row per CDR3 protein. This table has some 240,000 distinct CDR3 sequences, 34% appearing once. The CDR3 is 14 amino acids. V shed 3 bases and J shed 0 bases, with 9 bases lying between them. Germline V gene sequence: CDR1 SEHNR, CDR2 FQNEAQ (reference sequence). This clonotype has ten or more counts. Its antigen is undetermined. The TCR was taken from a human donor in good health, serving as a control. This chain connects TRBV7-9 to TRBJ2-7; the D is unclear. The sequenced material came from sorted CD4+, CD8+, or CD8+CD57+ T cells (not recorded which) from PBMCs. The CDR3 DNA follows: TGTGCCAGCAGCTTCACAAGGGACTCCTACGAGCAGTACTTC. It specifies CASSFTRDSYEQYF. Based on the CDR3 plus reference TRBV7-9 and TRBJ2-7, the full variable domain is DTGVSQNPRHKITKRGQNVTFRCDPISEHNRLYWYRQTLGQGPEFLTYFQNEAQLEKSRLLSDRFSAERPKGSFSTLEIQRTEQGDSAMYLCASSFTRDSYEQYFGPGTRLTVT.